The 13 T cell receptor beta chains below come from one sample, sequenced in a study of cytomegalovirus exposure and HLA in healthy donors. PCR amplification relied on 60 Vbeta primers (plus 13 Jbeta primers). Assay used: immunoSEQ multiplex PCR; TCRdb lists only in-frame clones, some missing. Found here are some 85,000 clones, around 78% of them singletons; the top ten hold about 4.6%. The sample comprised PBMCs. The receptor set was obtained from a woman aged 40 to 50 in good health and CMV-seropositive.

The chain joins TRBV21-1 to TRBJ2-7; no check of the table's D call, TRBD2, against the DNA was made. TRBV21-1 is labeled a pseudogene. This CDR3 spans 16 amino acids. The CDR3 protein is CASSKPNGGFPYEQYF. In DNA, the CDR3 is TGTGCCAGCAGCAAACCTAACGGGGGATTTCCTTACGAGCAGTACTTC.

The chain carries TRBV6-1 and TRBJ1-1; D gene unclear. The CDR3 loop spans 13 amino acids. V was trimmed by 2 bases and J by 5 bases, leaving 9 bases between them. In germline, CDR1 is MNHNS, CDR2 SASEGT. The CDR3 bases are TGTGCCAGCAGTGAAACCACTTGGACTGAAGCTTTCTTT. It codes for CASSETTWTEAFF.

A single count supports this clone. The rearrangement uses TRBV27 and TRBJ1-3; tentative D call: TRBD1 (5 bases). The CDR3 contains 15 residues. Germline-derived CDR1 and CDR2 are MNHEY and SMNVEV (reference sequence). The germline V and J ends were trimmed by 5 bases and 4 bases, with 15 bases remaining between them. This CDR3 reads CASSPHTGGGNTIYF. The CDR3, as DNA: TGTGCCAGCAGTCCACATACGGGGGGGGGAAACACCATATATTTT.

The chain carries TRBV9 and TRBJ1-5; D unresolved. This CDR3 has 14 residues. In germline, CDR1 is SGDLS, CDR2 YYNGEE. The ends were cut back, 1 base at V and 2 bases at J, with 7 bases in the middle. The CDR3 is CASSVWGGNQPQHF. The CDR3 DNA reads TGTGCCAGCAGCGTATGGGGAGGCAATCAGCCCCAGCATTTT.

The V call is TRBV6-4, the J call TRBJ2-7; 9 nucleotides align to TRBD2. J gave up 6 bases and V 3 bases, and 6 bases lay outside the gene matches. This CDR3 contains 14 residues. Germline V gives CDR1 MRHNA, CDR2 SNTAGT. CDR3: CASSEEGGRGEQYF. Here the CDR3 DNA reads TGTGCCAGCAGTGAAGAGGGCGGGAGGGGCGAGCAGTACTTC.

A few counts support this clone. As DNA, the CDR3 is TGTGCCTGGGGTCTTATGGGAGTCCCCTACGAGCAGTACTTC. Amino acid sequence: CAWGLMGVPYEQYF. The chain joins TRBV30 to TRBJ2-7; tentatively, D is TRBD2 (5 bases). CDR1 and CDR2 (germline): GTSNPN, SVGIG (reference sequence). The V gene lost 5 bases and the J gene lost 2 bases, with 16 bases spanning the gap. The CDR3 extends over 14 amino acids.

This sequence joins TRBV28 and TRBJ2-1; a weak D match, TRBD2 (5 bases). V was trimmed by 7 bases and J by 9 bases, leaving 10 bases between them. The CDR3 is made up of 11 amino acids. Germline assignment: CDR1 MDHEN and CDR2 SYDVKM. CDR3 in amino acids: CASTHRGEQFF. CDR3 sequence (DNA): TGTGCCAGCACCCATCGGGGTGAGCAGTTCTTC.

The chain recombines TRBV27 with TRBJ2-5; 8 nucleotides line up with TRBD1. The J call may be mistaken, given a closer DNA end match to TRBJ2-7. This CDR3 contains 15 residues. Germline lookup yields CDR1 MNHEY and CDR2 SMNVEV (reference sequence). The CDR3 bases are TGTGCCAGCAGTTTAAGTACAGGGGGGACCTACGAGCAGTACTTC. Translated: CASSLSTGGTYEQYF.

The CDR3 DNA reads as TGTGCCAGCAGTGAACCCTCCCGACTAGCAGCACGAGAGCAGTTCTTC. This codes for CASSEPSRLAAREQFF. The J gene is TRBJ2-1, the V gene TRBV2, with 7 bases that match TRBD2. From germline, CDR1 is SNHLY and CDR2 FYNNEI. CDR3 length: 16 amino acids. The V and J ends lost 2 bases and 10 bases, in that order; junction bases with no gene match: 14.

The rearrangement links TRBV6-5 to TRBJ2-7; TRBD2 might be the D (5 bases). The CDR3 runs to 14 residues. Per germline, CDR1 MNHEY and CDR2 SVGAGI. Trimming cost V 5 bases and J 2 bases, with 13 bases left between them. The CDR3 here is CASSADFQAYEQYF. CDR3 sequence (DNA): TGTGCCAGCAGTGCGGACTTCCAAGCCTACGAGCAGTACTTC.

The chain links TRBV18 to TRBJ2-7; the D is unclear. V lost 2 bases to trimming and J lost 5 bases, with 7 bases between them. The germline V gene encodes CDR1 KGHSH and CDR2 LQKENI. The CDR3 covers 12 residues. The CDR3 DNA reads TGTGCCAGCTCACCAGAGAGTAACGAGCAGTACTTC. Translating gives CASSPESNEQYF.

The chain has TRBV10-3 and TRBJ2-3, with 9 bases matching TRBD1. V lost 4 bases and J lost 3; bases outside the gene matches: 8. Germline V CDR1 and CDR2: ENHRY, SYGVKD. The CDR3 sequence is 16 residues long. CDR3 loop: CAISVGTGRGTDTQYF. The CDR3 DNA is TGTGCCATCAGTGTTGGGACAGGGCGGGGTACAGATACGCAGTATTTT.

V and J are TRBV7-9 and TRBJ2-3; 7 bases are shared with TRBD2. V lost 8 bases, J lost 3 bases, and 11 bases stayed unmatched. The CDR3 length is 15 residues. Germline V gives CDR1 SEHNR, CDR2 FQNEAQ (reference sequence). CDR3 region: CASGWLAESTDTQYF. The CDR3 region has the DNA TGTGCCAGCGGATGGCTAGCGGAATCGACAGATACGCAGTATTTT.